The 16 T cell receptor beta chains below come from one sample, sequenced in a study of blood T cell repertoires in COVID-19. Profiling relied on immunoSEQ multiplex PCR, and the TCRdb table lists in-frame clones only, not all of them. The sample has roughly 350,000 clones, about 88% seen once; the top ten hold roughly 6.6%. Source material: peripheral blood. Receptors originate from a woman aged 65 to 85 with COVID-19, enrolled during active disease.

The chain employs TRBV5-4 and TRBJ1-3; 9 bases line up with TRBD1. Germline CDR1 and CDR2: SGHNT and YYREEE (reference sequence). This CDR3 is built from 13 residues. The trim removed 4 bases at V and 7 bases at J, leaving 3 bases unmatched. CDR3 in DNA: TGTGCCAGCAGCGGGGGACAGGGCAACACCATATATTTT. Residues: CASSGGQGNTIYF.

V gene TRBV9 combines with J gene TRBJ1-3; no definite D call. CDR1 is SGDLS, CDR2 YYNGEE, per germline. The CDR3 is made up of 14 amino acids. The germline V and J ends were trimmed by 0 bases and 3 bases, with 7 bases remaining between them. The CDR3 coding sequence is TGTGCCAGCAGCGTAGCCACAGTTGGAAACACCATATATTTT. Translated, it gives CASSVATVGNTIYF.

The V and J genes are TRBV7-7 and TRBJ2-1, with D uncertain. CDR1 is SSHAT, CDR2 FNYEAQ, per germline (reference sequence). V lost 1 base and J lost 0, with 10 bases in between. The CDR3 spans 16 residues. In DNA form, the CDR3 reads TGTGCCAGCAGCTTAGGGCCTGAGGTCTCCTACAATGAGCAGTTCTTC. It encodes CASSLGPEVSYNEQFF.

This chain uses TRBV7-2 with TRBJ2-2; TRBD2 matches at 12 bases. Germline CDR1 reads SGHTA; CDR2 reads FQGNSA. The CDR3 is 16 residues long. V dropped 5 bases and J dropped 7; count of bases not matched to a gene: 8. CDR3 coding DNA: TGTGCCAGCAGCCCCGGACTAGCGGGGAGTGACGGGGAGCTGTTTTTT. This sequence encodes CASSPGLAGSDGELFF.

The V gene is TRBV9, the J gene TRBJ1-2; D might be TRBD1 (5 bases). CDR1 and CDR2 from the germline V gene are SGDLS and YYNGEE. The length of the CDR3 is 15 residues. The V end was cut by 3 bases, the J end by 2 bases, with 14 bases between. CDR3 DNA sequence: TGTGCCAGCAGCGGAAGCAGGGCCACGAACTATGGCTACACCTTC. Amino acid sequence: CASSGSRATNYGYTF.

Comments on this clone: The sample holds other DNA sequences that translate to the same CDR3. V gene TRBV5-1 combines with J gene TRBJ2-7; 8 bases are shared with TRBD1. Germline values: CDR1 SGHRS, CDR2 YFSETQ. The CDR3 runs to 14 residues. Germline trimming cut 1 base from V and 2 bases from J; bases unmatched to any gene: 2. CDR3 loop: CASSLSGGPYEQYF. CDR3 bases: TGCGCCAGCAGCTTGTCAGGGGGCCCCTACGAGCAGTACTTC.

The J gene is TRBJ2-7, the V gene TRBV12-1; TRBD2 reflects the table's D call only, with no check against the DNA. TRBV12-1 counts as a pseudogene. CDR3 size: 19 residues. The CDR3 here is CASSFAPERGARSTSKQYF. The CDR3 nucleotides read TGTGCCAGCAGCTTTGCGCCTGAGCGGGGGGCCAGAAGTACGAGCAAGCAGTACTTC.

V usage is TRBV4-1 and J usage is TRBJ2-1, with TRBD2 identical over 11 bases. Germline CDR1 reads MGHRA; CDR2 reads YSYEKL. The CDR3 spans 17 residues. After removal of 2 bases from V and 5 bases from J, the junction contained 8 bases not matched to a gene. CDR3 in amino acids: CASSQTLAGGINNEQFF. CDR3 nucleotides: TGCGCCAGCAGCCAAACTCTAGCGGGGGGTATAAACAATGAGCAGTTCTTC.

The rearrangement joins TRBV20-1 to TRBJ1-2; TRBD1 matches at 10 bases. This CDR3 contains 12 residues. J gave up 11 bases and V 3 bases, and 6 bases lay outside the gene matches. Germline V CDR1 and CDR2: DFQATT, SNEGSKA (reference sequence). The CDR3 spells CSASRQGASYTF. In nucleotides, the CDR3 is TGCAGTGCTAGTAGACAGGGGGCTTCATACACCTTC.

This clone has a single count. This chain connects TRBV7-9 to TRBJ1-1, with D possibly being TRBD1 (5 bases). The CDR3 is 14 residues long. Between the trimmed V and J ends, which lost 5 bases and 9 bases, there was a span of 19 bases. CDR1 is SEHNR and CDR2 is FQNEAQ in the germline V gene (reference sequence). In DNA form, the CDR3 reads TGTGCCAGCAGCCACCTGGGACCGGGAGAGAAAGCTTTCTTT. Residues: CASSHLGPGEKAFF.

This clone was detected once. The chain has TRBV9 and TRBJ1-2, with 7 bases identical to TRBD1. Trimming at V came to 4 bases and at J to 6 bases, leaving 9 bases not matched to a gene. CDR1 is SGDLS, CDR2 YYNGEE, per germline. The CDR3 runs to 14 residues. The CDR3 spells CASSKITGTDGYTF. The CDR3 region has the DNA TGTGCCAGCAGCAAGATAACCGGGACAGATGGCTACACCTTC.

A remark on this clone: One end of the junction is discordant with germline, which a read error may explain. The chain is built from TRBV5-1 and TRBJ1-1; 7 bases agree with TRBD1. Per the germline V gene, CDR1 is SGHRS and CDR2 is YFSETQ. The CDR3 consists of 14 residues. The CDR3 sequence is CASRPSTGNPEAFF. The CDR3 DNA reads TGCGCCAGCAGGCCGTCGACAGGGAACCCTGAAGCTTTCTTT.

The chain links TRBV5-1 to TRBJ2-5; 12 bases agree with TRBD2. Germline CDR1 reads SGHRS; CDR2 reads YFSETQ. V shed 4 bases, J shed 4 bases, and the junction held 2 bases outside the gene matches. The CDR3 extends over 14 amino acids. CDR3 coding DNA: TGCGCCAGCAGCCTAGCGGGGGGGACAGAGACCCAGTACTTC. This encodes CASSLAGGTETQYF.

This clone was observed a handful of times. V is TRBV5-1 and J is TRBJ2-7, with 7 bases lining up with TRBD1. This CDR3 contains 15 residues. Germline loops: CDR1 SGHRS, CDR2 YFSETQ. V lost 4 bases and J lost 4; bases outside the gene matches: 11. The CDR3 is CASSPDRETRYEQYF. CDR3 bases: TGCGCCAGCAGCCCAGACAGGGAGACTCGGTACGAGCAGTACTTC.

The chain recombines TRBV28 with TRBJ1-6; the D gene is possibly TRBD1 (6 bases). V gave up 6 bases and J gave up 6 bases, with 12 bases separating them. From germline, CDR1 is MDHEN and CDR2 SYDVKM. The CDR3 length is 14 residues. The CDR3 coding sequence is TGTGCCAGCAGGACGACAGGCAGTAATTCACCCCTCCACTTT. Protein sequence: CASRTTGSNSPLHF.

This rearrangement joins TRBV21-1 to TRBJ2-2; TRBD2, the D gene given by the table, was not confirmed from the DNA. TRBV21-1 is recorded as a pseudogene. CDR3 length: 18 amino acids. CDR3 in amino acids: CASSKEASGFSNTGELFF. The CDR3 DNA follows: TGTGCCAGCAGCAAAGAAGCTAGCGGGTTTTCGAACACCGGGGAGCTGTTTTTT.